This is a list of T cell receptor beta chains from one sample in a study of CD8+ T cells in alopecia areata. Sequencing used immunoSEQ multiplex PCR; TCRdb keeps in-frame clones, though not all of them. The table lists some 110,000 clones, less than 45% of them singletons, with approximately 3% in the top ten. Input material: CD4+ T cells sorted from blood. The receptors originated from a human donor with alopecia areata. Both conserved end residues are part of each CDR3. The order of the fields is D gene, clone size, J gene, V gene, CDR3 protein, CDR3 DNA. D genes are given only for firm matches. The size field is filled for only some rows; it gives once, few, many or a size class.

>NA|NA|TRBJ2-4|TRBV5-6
CASSLDKIGLARNIQYF
TGTGCCAGCAGCTTGGATAAAATAGGGCTAGCGAGAAACATTCAGTACTTC
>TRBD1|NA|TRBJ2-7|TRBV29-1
CSALETGYEQYF
TGCAGCGCCCTGGAGACAGGGTACGAGCAGTACTTC
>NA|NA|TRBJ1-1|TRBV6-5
CASSRSWVNTEAFF
TGTGCCAGCAGTCGCTCATGGGTGAACACTGAAGCTTTCTTT
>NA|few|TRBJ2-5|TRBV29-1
CSVRFRETQYF
TGCAGCGTTCGCTTTCGGGAGACCCAGTACTTC
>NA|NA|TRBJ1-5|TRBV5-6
CASSLGGQWGNQPQHF
TGTGCCAGCAGCTTGGGGGGACAATGGGGCAATCAGCCCCAGCATTTT
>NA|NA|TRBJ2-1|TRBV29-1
CSAKDFNEQFF
TGCAGCGCAAAAGATTTCAATGAGCAGTTCTTC
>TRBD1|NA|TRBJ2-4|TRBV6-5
CASSYSSTGSYIQYF
TGTGCCAGCAGCTACTCATCGACAGGGTCGTACATTCAGTACTTC
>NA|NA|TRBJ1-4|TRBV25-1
CASSEWSTNEKLFF
TGTGCCAGCAGTGAATGGAGCACCAATGAAAAACTGTTTTTT
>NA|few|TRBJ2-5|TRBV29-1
CSVVRGRQETQYF
TGCAGCGTTGTTAGGGGTAGGCAAGAGACCCAGTACTTC
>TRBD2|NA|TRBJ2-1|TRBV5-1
CASSLASGRAGEQFF
TGCGCCAGCAGCTTGGCTAGCGGGAGGGCTGGGGAGCAGTTCTTC
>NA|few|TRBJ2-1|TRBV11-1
CASSFAGYEQFF
TGTGCCAGCAGCTTTGCAGGATATGAGCAGTTCTTC
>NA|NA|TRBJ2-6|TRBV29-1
CSVTMDGKANVLTF
TGCAGCGTTACCATGGACGGGAAGGCCAACGTCCTGACTTTC
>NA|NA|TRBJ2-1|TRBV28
CASSQLGTPQGNEQFF
TGTGCCAGCAGTCAACTAGGGACCCCTCAGGGCAATGAGCAGTTCTTC
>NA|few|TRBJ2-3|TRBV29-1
CSVEDGGNTQYF
TGCAGCGTTGAAGACGGGGGAAATACGCAGTATTTT
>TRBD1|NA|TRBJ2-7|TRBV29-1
CSVHGQGYEQYF
TGCAGCGTTCATGGACAGGGCTACGAGCAGTACTTC
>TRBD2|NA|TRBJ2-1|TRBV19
CASSIAKGTSGRRNEQFF
TGTGCCAGTAGTATAGCCAAAGGGACTAGCGGGAGACGCAATGAGCAGTTCTTC
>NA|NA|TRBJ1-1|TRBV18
CASSPTARETEAFF
TGTGCCAGCTCACCAACAGCGCGGGAGACTGAAGCTTTCTTT
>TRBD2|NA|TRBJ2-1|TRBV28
CASTQTSGRNEQFF
TGTGCCAGCACACAGACTAGCGGGAGAAATGAGCAGTTCTTC
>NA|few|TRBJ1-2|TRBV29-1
CSAGRGDGYTF
TGCAGCGCAGGCAGGGGTGATGGCTACACCTTC
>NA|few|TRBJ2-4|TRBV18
CASSPSTGRLNIQYF
TGTGCCAGCTCACCTTCGACTGGGCGGCTGAACATTCAGTACTTC
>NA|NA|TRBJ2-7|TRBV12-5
CASGLVLGSEQYF
TGTGCTAGTGGTTTGGTTCTTGGAAGTGAGCAGTACTTC
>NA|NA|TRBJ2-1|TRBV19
CASSPQSASYNEQFF
TGTGCCAGTAGTCCCCAGTCAGCCTCCTACAATGAGCAGTTCTTC
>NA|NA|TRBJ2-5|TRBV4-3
CASSQRDTTQETQYF
TGCGCCAGCAGCCAACGTGACACCACTCAAGAGACCCAGTACTTC
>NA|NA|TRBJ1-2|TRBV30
CAWSRALYGYTF
TGTGCCTGGAGTAGGGCCCTCTATGGCTACACCTTC
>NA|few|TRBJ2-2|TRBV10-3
CAISPAGELFF
TGTGCCATCAGCCCAGCCGGGGAGCTGTTTTTT
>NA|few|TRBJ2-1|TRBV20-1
CSASLRDEQFF
TGCAGTGCTAGCTTAAGGGATGAGCAGTTCTTC
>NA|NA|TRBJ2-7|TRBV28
CATLPPGPYEQYF
TGTGCCACCCTTCCCCCGGGTCCCTACGAGCAGTACTTC
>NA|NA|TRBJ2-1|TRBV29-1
CSVEGELYNEQFF
TGCAGCGTTGAGGGGGAACTGTACAATGAGCAGTTCTTC
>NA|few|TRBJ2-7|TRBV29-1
CSATGAHEQYF
TGCAGCGCTACCGGGGCCCACGAGCAGTACTTC
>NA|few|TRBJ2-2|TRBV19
CASSSPTLTGELFF
TGTGCCAGTAGTTCGCCAACGCTTACCGGGGAGCTGTTTTTT
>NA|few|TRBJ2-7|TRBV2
CASILDRSSYEQYF
TGTGCCAGCATCCTGGATCGTAGCTCCTACGAGCAGTACTTC
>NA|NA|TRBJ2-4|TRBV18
CASSPLDKTAKNIQYF
TGTGCCAGCTCACCGCTTGACAAAACAGCCAAAAACATTCAGTACTTC